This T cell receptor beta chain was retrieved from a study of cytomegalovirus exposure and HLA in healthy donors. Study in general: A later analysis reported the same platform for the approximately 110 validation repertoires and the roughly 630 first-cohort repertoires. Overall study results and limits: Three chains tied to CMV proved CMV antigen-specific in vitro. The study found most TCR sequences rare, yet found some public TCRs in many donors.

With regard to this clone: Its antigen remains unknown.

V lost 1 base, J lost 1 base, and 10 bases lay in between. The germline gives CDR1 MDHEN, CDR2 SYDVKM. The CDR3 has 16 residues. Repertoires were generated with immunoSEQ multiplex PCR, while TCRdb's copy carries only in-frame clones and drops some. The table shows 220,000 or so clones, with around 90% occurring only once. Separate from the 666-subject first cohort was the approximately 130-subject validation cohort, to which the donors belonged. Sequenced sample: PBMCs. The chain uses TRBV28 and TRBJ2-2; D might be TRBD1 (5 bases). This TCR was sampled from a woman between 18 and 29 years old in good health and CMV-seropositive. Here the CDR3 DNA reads TGTGCCAGCAGTTTATTTCGCAGGGAGAACACCGGGGAGCTGTTTTTT. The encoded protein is CASSLFRRENTGELFF. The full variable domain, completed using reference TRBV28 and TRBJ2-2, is DVKVTQSSRYLVKRTGEKVFLECVQDMDHENMFWYRQDPGLGLRLIYFSYDVKMKEKGDIPEGYSVSREKKERFSLILESASTNQTSMYLCASSLFRRENTGELFFGEGSRLTVL.